This is a list of T cell receptor beta chains from one sample in a study of graft-versus-host responses after intestinal transplantation. Clones were sequenced by immunoSEQ multiplex PCR, and TCRdb holds only the in-frame ones, with some missing. This sample carries about 40,000 clones, about 90% of them seen once, and the ten largest clones take over 2%. This material consisted of PBMCs, taken 300 to 330 days after intestinal transplant. The receptors derive from a human patient who received an intestinal transplant, so some T cells may come from the graft donor. Both conserved end residues are part of each CDR3. Fields, in order: clone size, J gene, D gene, V gene, CDR3 DNA, CDR3 protein. The D gene is left open where the match is weak. Size values are once, few and many counts, or a class for expanded clones, and some rows have none.

clone_size: .
j_call: TRBJ1-5
d_call: .
v_call: TRBV21-1
cdr3_nt: TGTGCCAGCAGGGTACGCCGGGACAGGGGAAAGGACAATCAGCCCCAGCATTTT
cdr3_aa: CASRVRRDRGKDNQPQHF

clone_size: .
j_call: TRBJ1-1
d_call: .
v_call: TRBV10-2
cdr3_nt: TGCGCCAGCAGTGACGGGGCTGAAGCTTTCTTT
cdr3_aa: CASSDGAEAFF

clone_size: .
j_call: TRBJ2-3
d_call: .
v_call: TRBV11-1
cdr3_nt: TGTGCCAGCAGCCTATTGGGCACAGAGCGCACAGATACGCAGTATTTT
cdr3_aa: CASSLLGTERTDTQYF

clone_size: .
j_call: TRBJ1-1
d_call: TRBD1
v_call: TRBV25-1
cdr3_nt: TGTGCCAGCGTAAGACAGGGGGTGAACACTGAAGCTTTCTTT
cdr3_aa: CASVRQGVNTEAFF

clone_size: .
j_call: TRBJ2-4
d_call: .
v_call: TRBV30
cdr3_nt: TGTGCCTGGAGTCCCGAGAGTGCACAAAACATTCAGTACTTC
cdr3_aa: CAWSPESAQNIQYF

clone_size: .
j_call: TRBJ1-2
d_call: TRBD1
v_call: TRBV19
cdr3_nt: TGTGCCAGTAGTGAGATCAGGGGGCACTATGGCTACACCTTC
cdr3_aa: CASSEIRGHYGYTF

clone_size: .
j_call: TRBJ2-5
d_call: TRBD2
v_call: TRBV9
cdr3_nt: TGTGCCAGCAGCTCCTGGACTAGCGGGAGAGAGACCCAGTACTTC
cdr3_aa: CASSSWTSGRETQYF

clone_size: .
j_call: TRBJ2-3
d_call: .
v_call: TRBV5-1
cdr3_nt: TGCGCCAGCAGCTTGGTTCGGGAAAGGGCAGGGGCAGATACGCAGTATTTT
cdr3_aa: CASSLVRERAGADTQYF

clone_size: .
j_call: TRBJ2-1
d_call: .
v_call: TRBV5-1
cdr3_nt: TGCGCCAGCAGCTTGGAAAGCCACTACAATGAGCAGTTCTTC
cdr3_aa: CASSLESHYNEQFF

clone_size: .
j_call: TRBJ2-5
d_call: TRBD2
v_call: TRBV4-1
cdr3_nt: TGCGCCAGCAGACAAGAACCGGGACTAGCGGGGGGAGCGGAGACCCAGTACTTC
cdr3_aa: CASRQEPGLAGGAETQYF

clone_size: .
j_call: TRBJ2-7
d_call: TRBD2
v_call: TRBV7-2
cdr3_nt: TGTGCCAGCAGCTTAGATCGGGAGGGCGAGCAGTACTTC
cdr3_aa: CASSLDREGEQYF

clone_size: .
j_call: TRBJ2-3
d_call: TRBD1
v_call: TRBV6-4
cdr3_nt: TGTGCCAGCAGTGAAATAGGGGGCGCGACAGATACGCAGTATTTT
cdr3_aa: CASSEIGGATDTQYF

clone_size: .
j_call: TRBJ1-1
d_call: .
v_call: TRBV6-5
cdr3_nt: TGTGCCAGCAGTGAAACAGGGAGGGGAGCTTTCTTT
cdr3_aa: CASSETGRGAFF

clone_size: once
j_call: TRBJ2-1
d_call: TRBD2
v_call: TRBV11-2
cdr3_nt: TGTGCCAGCAGCTTACGGCGGGAGGGCCTCCTTCATGAGCAGTTCTTC
cdr3_aa: CASSLRREGLLHEQFF

clone_size: .
j_call: TRBJ2-7
d_call: .
v_call: TRBV4-2
cdr3_nt: TGTGCCAGCAGCCAAGACTCTAGCAAGCCCGAGCAGTACTTC
cdr3_aa: CASSQDSSKPEQYF

clone_size: .
j_call: TRBJ1-3
d_call: .
v_call: TRBV7-9
cdr3_nt: TGTGCCAGCAGCTTATGGGGCAGGGCGGACACCATATATTTT
cdr3_aa: CASSLWGRADTIYF

clone_size: .
j_call: TRBJ1-2
d_call: .
v_call: TRBV6-5
cdr3_nt: TGTGCCAGCAGTTACTCGGGGTTCGGCTACACCTTC
cdr3_aa: CASSYSGFGYTF

clone_size: .
j_call: TRBJ2-1
d_call: TRBD1
v_call: TRBV5-1
cdr3_nt: TGCGCCAGCGCCTATCGCCCAACGGGACAGGGTTGGGATGAGCAGTTCTTC
cdr3_aa: CASAYRPTGQGWDEQFF

clone_size: once
j_call: TRBJ1-2
d_call: .
v_call: TRBV25-1
cdr3_nt: TGTGCCAGCACCCCTTGGGAGTCCCCCTATGGCTACACCTTC
cdr3_aa: CASTPWESPYGYTF

clone_size: .
j_call: TRBJ2-1
d_call: .
v_call: TRBV11-2
cdr3_nt: TGTGCCAGCAGCTCCCTAGGGGATGAGCAGTTCTTC
cdr3_aa: CASSSLGDEQFF

clone_size: .
j_call: TRBJ1-2
d_call: .
v_call: TRBV13
cdr3_nt: TGTGCCAGCGCGAACCGGGGAGCCTACACCTTC
cdr3_aa: CASANRGAYTF

clone_size: once
j_call: TRBJ2-7
d_call: TRBD2
v_call: TRBV2
cdr3_nt: TGTGCCAGCAGGGGAGGGACTAGCCGCTCCTACGAGCAGTACTTC
cdr3_aa: CASRGGTSRSYEQYF

clone_size: once
j_call: TRBJ2-2
d_call: .
v_call: TRBV29-1
cdr3_nt: TGCAGCGGGACGGAGAACACCGGGGAGCTGTTTTTT
cdr3_aa: CSGTENTGELFF

clone_size: .
j_call: TRBJ2-7
d_call: .
v_call: TRBV15
cdr3_nt: TGTGCCACCAGCAGAGATCGGAGACTAGACTACGAGCAGTACTTC
cdr3_aa: CATSRDRRLDYEQYF

clone_size: .
j_call: TRBJ1-1
d_call: .
v_call: TRBV21-1
cdr3_nt: TGTGCCAGCAGCACGGAGCCAGCCACTGAAGCTTTCTTT
cdr3_aa: CASSTEPATEAFF

clone_size: .
j_call: TRBJ2-1
d_call: .
v_call: TRBV27
cdr3_nt: TGTGCCAGCAGGGCTAGCGCCTACAATGAGCAGTTCTTC
cdr3_aa: CASRASAYNEQFF

clone_size: .
j_call: TRBJ2-7
d_call: TRBD1
v_call: TRBV7-9
cdr3_nt: TGTGCCAGCAGCTTGGGGACAGGGTTGACGCACGAGCAGTACTTC
cdr3_aa: CASSLGTGLTHEQYF

clone_size: .
j_call: TRBJ2-2
d_call: TRBD2
v_call: TRBV9
cdr3_nt: TGTGCCAGCAGCGAGCCCCTTAGCGGGGAGAACACCGGGGAGCTGTTTTTT
cdr3_aa: CASSEPLSGENTGELFF

clone_size: once
j_call: TRBJ1-6
d_call: TRBD1
v_call: TRBV7-9
cdr3_nt: TGTGCCAGCAGCGCCCGGACAGGGGCGGATTCACCCCTCCACTTT
cdr3_aa: CASSARTGADSPLHF

clone_size: .
j_call: TRBJ1-1
d_call: TRBD1
v_call: TRBV9
cdr3_nt: TGTGCCAGCAGCTCCCGGACAGGGTTAAACACTGAAGCTTTCTTT
cdr3_aa: CASSSRTGLNTEAFF

clone_size: .
j_call: TRBJ2-2
d_call: .
v_call: TRBV11-2
cdr3_nt: TGTGCCAGCAGCCAGTACCGAGGCACCGGGGAGCTGTTTTTT
cdr3_aa: CASSQYRGTGELFF

clone_size: .
j_call: TRBJ1-3
d_call: .
v_call: TRBV5-1
cdr3_nt: TGCGCCAGCAGCTTGGCAGGGCGCGGAAACACCATATATTTT
cdr3_aa: CASSLAGRGNTIYF

clone_size: .
j_call: TRBJ2-7
d_call: .
v_call: TRBV7-9
cdr3_nt: TGTGCCAGCAGCTGGGACGGGACAACCTACGAGCAGTACTTC
cdr3_aa: CASSWDGTTYEQYF

clone_size: .
j_call: TRBJ1-2
d_call: .
v_call: TRBV2
cdr3_nt: TGTGCCAGCAGTGAGACCCCTAACTATGGCTACACCTTC
cdr3_aa: CASSETPNYGYTF

clone_size: .
j_call: TRBJ2-1
d_call: TRBD2
v_call: TRBV13
cdr3_nt: TGTGCCAGCAGCCCGGGGGGGGGCTACAATGAGCAGTTCTTC
cdr3_aa: CASSPGGGYNEQFF

clone_size: .
j_call: TRBJ2-1
d_call: TRBD2
v_call: TRBV11-3
cdr3_nt: TGTGCCAGCAGCTCGGGACTAGCGGGGAATTTCGGTGAGCAGTTCTTC
cdr3_aa: CASSSGLAGNFGEQFF

clone_size: .
j_call: TRBJ1-1
d_call: .
v_call: TRBV9
cdr3_nt: TGTGCCAGCAGCGTAGCCGGCGGGGAGGGTGAGGAAGCTTTCTTT
cdr3_aa: CASSVAGGEGEEAFF

clone_size: .
j_call: TRBJ1-1
d_call: TRBD1
v_call: TRBV5-1
cdr3_nt: TGCGCCAGCAGCTCCCGACAGGGAACGAACACTGAAGCTTTCTTT
cdr3_aa: CASSSRQGTNTEAFF

clone_size: .
j_call: TRBJ2-7
d_call: TRBD1
v_call: TRBV5-6
cdr3_nt: TGTGCCAGCAGCTTGGAGTGGACAGGGGGCGAGCAGTACTTC
cdr3_aa: CASSLEWTGGEQYF

clone_size: .
j_call: TRBJ1-3
d_call: .
v_call: TRBV6-1
cdr3_nt: TGTGCCAGCAGTGAAGGTCCGGCGAGAAGAAACACCATATATTTT
cdr3_aa: CASSEGPARRNTIYF

clone_size: .
j_call: TRBJ2-5
d_call: TRBD2
v_call: TRBV4-1
cdr3_nt: TGCGCCAGCAGCCATTCTCCGGGACTAGCGGGGGTAAAAGAGACCCAGTACTTC
cdr3_aa: CASSHSPGLAGVKETQYF

clone_size: .
j_call: TRBJ2-1
d_call: TRBD2
v_call: TRBV5-1
cdr3_nt: TGCGCCAGCAGCTTGAGACTAGCGGGAGACAATGAGCAGTTCTTC
cdr3_aa: CASSLRLAGDNEQFF

clone_size: .
j_call: TRBJ2-2
d_call: TRBD1
v_call: TRBV4-2
cdr3_nt: TGTGCCAGCAGCCTCGCATTCGACAGGGTTGCCACCGGGGAGCTGTTTTTT
cdr3_aa: CASSLAFDRVATGELFF

clone_size: .
j_call: TRBJ2-3
d_call: .
v_call: TRBV5-1
cdr3_nt: TGCGCCAGCAGCTTGGGGACGGGGTACACAGATACGCAGTATTTT
cdr3_aa: CASSLGTGYTDTQYF

clone_size: .
j_call: TRBJ1-2
d_call: TRBD1
v_call: TRBV11-2
cdr3_nt: TGTGCCAGCAGCCCCCCCCCTGACAGGGGGTTCTATGGCTACACCTTC
cdr3_aa: CASSPPPDRGFYGYTF

clone_size: .
j_call: TRBJ2-5
d_call: .
v_call: TRBV6-1
cdr3_nt: TGTGCCAGCAGTGAAGCGACAGGAGGTCCAGAGACCCAGTACTTC
cdr3_aa: CASSEATGGPETQYF